The text below deals with one T cell receptor beta chain. CDR1 is MDHEN, CDR2 SYDVKM, per germline. V was trimmed by 5 bases and J by 1 base, leaving 9 bases between them. The CDR3 length is 13 residues. The data were obtained in a study of T cell responses to AZD1222 COVID-19 vaccine. The assay was immunoSEQ multiplex PCR, and TCRdb's table has in-frame clones only and misses some. Of some 110,000 clones in the sample, over 85% were seen once. The sample consisted of peripheral blood, taken on day 0 of AZD1222 vaccination. This clonotype was obtained from an adult in good health. V usage is TRBV28 and J usage is TRBJ2-7, with D uncertain. DNA for the CDR3: TGTGCCAGCAGTATGGTAGGATCCTACGAGCAGTACTTC. This translates into CASSMVGSYEQYF.